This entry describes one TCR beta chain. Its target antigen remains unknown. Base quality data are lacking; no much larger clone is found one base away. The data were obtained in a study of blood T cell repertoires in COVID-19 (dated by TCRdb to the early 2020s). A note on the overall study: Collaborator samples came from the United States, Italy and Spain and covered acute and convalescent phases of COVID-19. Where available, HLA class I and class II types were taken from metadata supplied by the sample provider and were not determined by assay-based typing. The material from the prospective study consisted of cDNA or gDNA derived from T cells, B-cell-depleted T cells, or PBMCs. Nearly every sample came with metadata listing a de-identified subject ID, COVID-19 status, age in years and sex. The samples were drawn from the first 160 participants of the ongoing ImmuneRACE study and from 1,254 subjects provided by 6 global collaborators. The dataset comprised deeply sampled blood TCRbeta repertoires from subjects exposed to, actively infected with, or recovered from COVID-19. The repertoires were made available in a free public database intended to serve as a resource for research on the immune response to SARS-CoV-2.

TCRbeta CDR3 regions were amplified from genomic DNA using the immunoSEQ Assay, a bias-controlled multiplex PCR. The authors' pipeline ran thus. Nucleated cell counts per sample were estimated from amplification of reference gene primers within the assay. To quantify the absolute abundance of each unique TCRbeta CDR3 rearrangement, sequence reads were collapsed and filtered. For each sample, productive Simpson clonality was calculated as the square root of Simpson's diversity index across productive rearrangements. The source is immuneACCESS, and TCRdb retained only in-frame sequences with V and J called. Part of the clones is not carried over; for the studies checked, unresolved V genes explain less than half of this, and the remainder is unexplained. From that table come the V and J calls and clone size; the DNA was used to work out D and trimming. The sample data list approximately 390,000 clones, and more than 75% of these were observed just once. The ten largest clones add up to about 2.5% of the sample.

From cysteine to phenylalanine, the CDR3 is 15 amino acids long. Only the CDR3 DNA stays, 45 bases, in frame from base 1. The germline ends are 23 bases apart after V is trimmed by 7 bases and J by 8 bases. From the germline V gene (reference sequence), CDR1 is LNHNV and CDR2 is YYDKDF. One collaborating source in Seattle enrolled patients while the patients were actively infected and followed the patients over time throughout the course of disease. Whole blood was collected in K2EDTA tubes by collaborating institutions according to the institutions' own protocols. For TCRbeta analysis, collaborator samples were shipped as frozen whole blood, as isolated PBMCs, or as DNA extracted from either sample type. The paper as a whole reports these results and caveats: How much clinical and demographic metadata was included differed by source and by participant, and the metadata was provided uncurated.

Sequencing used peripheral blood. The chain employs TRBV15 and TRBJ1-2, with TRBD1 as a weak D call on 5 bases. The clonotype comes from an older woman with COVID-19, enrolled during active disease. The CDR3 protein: CATTGLKLGGDGYTF. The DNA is TGTGCCACCACAGGACTCAAACTGGGAGGGGACGGCTACACCTTC.